These 25 T cell receptor beta chains share one sample of origin, sequenced in a study of T-cell reconstitution after alpha-beta-depleted transplantation in children. Unique molecular identifiers were incorporated into the prepared TCRbeta library. Using its own MiXCR run on the PCR reads, TCRdb lists one record per CDR3 protein. The sample contains about 580,000 distinct CDR3 sequences, 23% of which appear only once. The source material was PBMCs, mostly from graft donor cells, sampled 360 days after TCRalphabeta/CD19-depleted stem cell transplant. The source is a boy younger than two who had a stem cell transplant for acute myeloid leukemia, so the T cells may come from the graft donor.

The sample holds many counts of this clonotype. The rearrangement uses TRBV2 and TRBJ2-4; D remains unclear. Germline V gene lookup returns CDR1 SNHLY and CDR2 FYNNEI. Trimming shortened V by 6 bases and J by 0 bases, and 12 bases separated the two germline ends. This CDR3 region has 15 residues. CDR3 sequence: CASSLETIAKNIQYF. The CDR3 DNA sequence: TGTGCCAGCAGCCTCGAGACGATAGCCAAAAACATTCAGTACTTC.

The chain has TRBV30 and TRBJ2-3, with D unresolved. Germline-derived CDR1 and CDR2 are GTSNPN and SVGIG (reference sequence). The CDR3 totals 14 residues. Between the trimmed V and J ends, which lost 7 bases and 0 bases, there was a span of 14 bases. The CDR3 spells CALTAPTSTDTQYF. DNA of the CDR3: TGTGCCTTGACTGCTCCCACTAGCACAGATACGCAGTATTTT.

The genes are TRBV12-3 or TRBV12-4 and TRBJ2-1; TRBD2 matches at 8 bases. V shed 6 bases and J 11 bases; nucleotides not matched to a gene: 12. The CDR3 spans 14 residues. Here the CDR3 reads CASSKSGGSDKQFF. The CDR3, as DNA: TGTGCCAGCAGCAAGAGCGGGGGTAGCGATAAGCAGTTCTTC.

This clonotype was counted at least ten times. The rearrangement joins TRBV7-2 to TRBJ2-3; possible D gene TRBD1, 6 bases. The CDR3 is made up of 15 amino acids. Germline CDR1 reads SGHTA; CDR2 reads FQGNSA. Trimming left V 5 bases short and J 4 bases short, with 16 bases between. The CDR3 DNA sequence: TGTGCCAGCAGCCCCCGGTTGGGGGCGGCAGATACGCAGTATTTT. Protein product: CASSPRLGAADTQYF.

In DNA form, the CDR3 reads TGTGCCAGCAGATCCGGGACAACTGAGCAGTTCTTC. This encodes CASRSGTTEQFF. V gene TRBV12-3 or TRBV12-4 combines with J gene TRBJ2-1, with D possibly matching TRBD1 (6 bases). There are 12 residues in the CDR3. V lost 6 bases, J lost 9 bases, and 12 bases lay in between.

This clonotype came up a few times. This chain links TRBV12-3 or TRBV12-4 with TRBJ2-3; TRBD2 aligns across 9 bases. V gave up 5 bases and J gave up 6 bases; unmatched junction bases: 12. This CDR3 is built from 16 residues. CDR3 DNA sequence: TGTGCCAGCAGTACCTCGGGACTAGCCGACACCGATACGCAGTATTTT. Its translation: CASSTSGLADTDTQYF.

The V call is TRBV14, the J call TRBJ2-2; a weak D match, TRBD1 (5 bases). Trimming took off 6 bases at V and 4 bases at J, with 15 bases between the two ends. Germline loops: CDR1 SGHDN, CDR2 FVKESK. CDR3 size: 15 residues. CDR3 nucleotides: TGTGCCAGCAGTTCAGGGCGTCTTTTCACCGGGGAGCTGTTTTTT. Its protein is CASSSGRLFTGELFF.

In this sample, this clonotype turned up a few times. The chain is built from TRBV20-1 and TRBJ2-1, with 11 bases identical to TRBD2. Per the germline V gene, CDR1 is DFQATT and CDR2 is SNEGSKA (reference sequence). The ends lost 6 bases at V and 9 bases at J; junction bases unmatched: 16. The CDR3 spans 16 residues. The CDR3 DNA reads TGCAGTGCCCACTCGACTAGCGGGGAGGGTTATGGTGAGCAGTTCTTC. It encodes CSAHSTSGEGYGEQFF.

This clonotype was observed many times. As DNA, the CDR3 is TGTGCCAGCAGCTTCCAACCGGGACTAGACGCAGATACGCAGTATTTT. Translation: CASSFQPGLDADTQYF. This chain joins TRBV7-8 and TRBJ2-3; 8 bases fit TRBD2. The V segment lost 3 bases and the J segment 4 bases; nucleotides outside the gene matches: 9. CDR1 is SGHVS and CDR2 is FQNEAQ in the germline V gene. CDR3 size: 16 residues.

This clonotype was picked up a small number of times. V usage is TRBV5-1 and J usage is TRBJ1-5, with D unclear. Between the trimmed V and J ends, which lost 0 bases and 2 bases, there was a span of 9 bases. The CDR3 covers 15 residues. The germline CDR1 and CDR2 sequences are SGHRS and YFSETQ. The CDR3 nucleotides are TGCGCCAGCAGCTTGGGGGCAGGAGGCAATCAGCCCCAGCATTTT. The encoded protein is CASSLGAGGNQPQHF.

This clonotype was picked up many times. The chain carries TRBV6-4 and TRBJ2-7; no reliable D call. The CDR3 is 12 residues long. The V end was cut by 6 bases, the J end by 6 bases, with 12 bases between. The germline V gene encodes CDR1 MRHNA and CDR2 SNTAGT. Here the CDR3 DNA reads TGTGCCAGCAGCCCCTATACTTTCGAGCAGTACGTC. It codes for CASSPYTFEQYV.

The rearrangement joins TRBV6-1 to TRBJ2-7, with TRBD2 matching 12 bases. This CDR3 spans 15 amino acids. CDR1 is MNHNS and CDR2 is SASEGT in the germline V gene. The trim removed 8 bases at V and 4 bases at J, leaving 9 bases unmatched. CDR3 DNA sequence: TGTGCCAGCTCCAGGACTAGCGGGGTAGGGTACGAGCAGTACGTC. Protein sequence: CASSRTSGVGYEQYV.

The CDR3 coding sequence is TGTGCCAGCAGCTTCGGACTAGCGGGTCCAGATACGCAGTATTTT. Residues: CASSFGLAGPDTQYF. The chain joins TRBV5-5 to TRBJ2-3; 11 nucleotides align to TRBD2. This CDR3 is built from 15 residues. CDR1 is SGHKS, CDR2 YYEKEE, per germline (reference sequence). Losses at the gene ends were 2 bases for V and 4 bases for J; bases not matched to a gene: 3.

This sequence joins TRBV29-1 and TRBJ1-2; no clear D. Germline values: CDR1 SQVTM, CDR2 ANQGSEA. V lost 0 bases, J lost 1 base, and 6 bases lay in between. The CDR3 contains 13 residues. CDR3 sequence (DNA): TGCAGCGTTGAAGATGGCTATAACTATGGCTACACCTTC. It yields the protein CSVEDGYNYGYTF.

This clonotype was observed a handful of times. V and J are TRBV12-3 or TRBV12-4 and TRBJ1-5, with D unresolved. V lost 3 bases and J 0 bases, leaving 15 bases between the germline ends. CDR3 size: 17 residues. The CDR3 coding sequence is TGTGCCAGCAGTTTTCGGGCAGCTAGGGATAGCAATCAGCCCCAGCATTTT. Encoded protein: CASSFRAARDSNQPQHF.

This rearrangement joins TRBV28 to TRBJ1-4; 7 bases map to TRBD1. The V and J ends lost 4 bases and 9 bases, in that order; junction bases with no gene match: 5. This CDR3 region has 13 residues. CDR1 and CDR2 from the germline V gene are MDHEN and SYDVKM. CDR3 nucleotide sequence: TGTGCCAGCAGTTCTATGGACAGGAAAAAACTGTTTTTT. Encoded protein: CASSSMDRKKLFF.

This clonotype was recorded at least ten times. The chain couples TRBV19 to TRBJ2-5, with TRBD2 as a possible D gene (5 bases). The CDR3 is 14 residues long. Germline CDR1 is LNHDA and CDR2 is SQIVND (reference sequence). Trimming shortened V by 3 bases and J by 2 bases, and 10 bases separated the two germline ends. The CDR3 is CASSITAVQETQYF. The CDR3 coding sequence is TGTGCCAGTAGTATTACAGCGGTACAAGAGACCCAGTACTTC.

This clonotype was counted between two and nine times. V usage is TRBV2 and J usage is TRBJ1-5; maybe TRBD1 (5 bases). Trimming cost V 1 base and J 6 bases, with 7 bases left between them. This CDR3 spans 13 amino acids. Germline V lookup: CDR1 SNHLY, CDR2 FYNNEI. CDR3 region: CASSEEGFQPQHF. In DNA, the CDR3 is TGTGCCAGCAGTGAAGAGGGGTTTCAGCCCCAGCATTTT.

This clonotype was detected many times. This chain links TRBV4-3 with TRBJ2-5, with D perhaps matching TRBD1 (5 bases). The ends were cut back, 0 bases at V and 1 base at J, with 9 bases in the middle. The CDR3 extends over 15 amino acids. The germline V gene has CDR1 LGHNA and CDR2 YSLEER. CDR3 sequence reads: CASSQDSGAQETQYF. The CDR3 DNA follows: TGCGCCAGCAGCCAAGATAGTGGGGCCCAAGAGACCCAGTACTTC.

V and J are TRBV4-1 and TRBJ2-7; TRBD2 might be the D (6 bases). This CDR3 has 17 amino acids. Trimming left V 1 base short and J 2 bases short, with 18 bases between. Germline V CDR1 and CDR2: MGHRA, YSYEKL. The CDR3 reads CASSQGAGPGAAYEQYF. The CDR3 DNA sequence: TGCGCCAGCAGCCAAGGCGCGGGGCCCGGGGCGGCCTACGAGCAGTACTTC.

This clonotype was counted at least ten times. The chain is built from TRBV12-3 or TRBV12-4 and TRBJ2-2; no clear D gene. The CDR3 has 13 amino acids. V shed 5 bases and J shed 2 bases, with 6 bases lying between them. The CDR3 is CASSPSNTGELFF. In DNA form, the CDR3 reads TGTGCCAGCAGTCCAAGTAACACCGGGGAGCTGTTTTTT.

This clonotype has just a few counts. The rearrangement joins TRBV6-1 to TRBJ1-2, with TRBD1 matching 9 bases. V trimming: 3 bases; J trimming: 8 bases; junction bases outside the gene matches: 4. The length of the CDR3 is 13 residues. Germline CDR1 is MNHNS and CDR2 is SASEGT. The CDR3 loop reads CASSEDRGLGYTF. The CDR3 DNA sequence: TGTGCCAGCAGTGAGGACAGGGGTTTGGGCTACACCTTC.

This chain links TRBV5-1 with TRBJ2-1; the match to TRBD2 covers 11 bases. CDR1 and CDR2 from the germline V gene are SGHRS and YFSETQ. The CDR3 runs to 16 residues. The V gene end was trimmed by 2 bases and the J gene end by 9 bases; junction bases not matched to a gene: 10. CDR3 nucleotide sequence: TGCGCCAGCAGCTTTCCGACGACTAGCGGGAAAGGTGAGCAGTTCTTC. It codes for CASSFPTTSGKGEQFF. Full variable domain (rest looked up from reference TRBV5-1 and TRBJ2-1): KAGVTQTPRYLIKTRGQQVTLSCSPISGHRSVSWYQQTPGQGLQFLFEYFSETQRNKGNFPGRFSGRQFSNSRSEMNVSTLELGDSALYLCASSFPTTSGKGEQFFGPGTRLTVL.

This clonotype has only a few counts. V and J are TRBV20-1 and TRBJ2-7, with D possibly being TRBD2 (7 bases). The CDR3 length is 14 residues. Trimming shortened V by 3 bases and J by 3 bases, and 15 bases separated the two germline ends. The germline V gene encodes CDR1 DFQATT and CDR2 SNEGSKA (reference sequence). In DNA form, the CDR3 reads TGCAGTGCTAGTGGGCGGGGGCACTACTACGAGCAGTACGTC. It yields the protein CSASGRGHYYEQYV.

This clonotype was recorded a few times. This chain uses TRBV10-3 with TRBJ2-1, with D possibly matching TRBD1 (5 bases). CDR3 length: 15 amino acids. The germline V gene encodes CDR1 ENHRY and CDR2 SYGVKD. V was pared by 2 bases and J by 9 bases, with 17 bases between. CDR3 region: CAISEGSSQVGEQFF. CDR3 bases: TGTGCCATCAGTGAGGGATCGTCACAGGTGGGTGAGCAGTTCTTC.